This T cell receptor (beta chain) was sequenced in a study of blood T cell repertoires in COVID-19. This CDR3 contains 18 residues. Germline V gives CDR1 PRHDT, CDR2 FYEKMQ (reference sequence). V was shortened by 0 bases and J by 4 bases, with 16 bases between the two germline ends. Seattle enrolled patients during active infection and tracked them longitudinally. Sequenced by immunoSEQ multiplex PCR; TCRdb stores in-frame clones only, minus some. The table includes roughly 340,000 clones, around nine tenths detected once. Input material: peripheral blood. The sequence came from a woman in her sixties or seventies with COVID-19, enrolled during active disease. The chain is built from TRBV13 and TRBJ2-6, with a weak D call TRBD1 (5 bases). CDR3 in DNA: TGTGCCAGCAGCTTAGGCGGGCAGGGAAACTCCGGGGCCAACGTCCTGACTTTC. It specifies CASSLGGQGNSGANVLTF.